The 15 T cell receptor beta chains below come from one sample, sequenced in a study of CD8 T cells in ankylosing spondylitis. Study-wide results and caveats: Blood from ankylosing spondylitis patients appeared to carry a characteristic roughly eight-variant TCR beta motif.

Using its own MiXCR run on the 5' RACE reads, TCRdb lists one record per CDR3 protein. The data contain 400,000 to 450,000 distinct CDR3 sequences, about 15% of them singletons. These TCRs' antigens remain unknown. Material for sequencing was blood, either unsorted or a sorted T cell fraction (not recorded which). These receptors all stem from a male donor with ankylosing spondylitis.

In DNA, the CDR3 is TGCAGTATTGAAGGGCAGGGGTTGGGCATTACCTACGAGCAGTACTTC. Amino acid sequence: CSIEGQGLGITYEQYF. The J gene is TRBJ2-7, the V gene TRBV20-1; D might be TRBD1 (6 bases). CDR3 size: 16 residues. Germline CDR1 is DFQATT and CDR2 is SNEGSKA (reference sequence). V was trimmed by 8 bases and J by 2 bases, leaving 25 bases between them.

There are a few counts of this clonotype. CDR3 in DNA: TGCGCCAGCAGCGCGGCCAGGTGGGGGAACACCGGGGAGCTGTTTTTT. It translates to CASSAARWGNTGELFF. The V gene is TRBV5-1, the J gene TRBJ2-2; D gene unclear. V was pared by 4 bases and J by 1 base, with 14 bases between. Looked up from germline, CDR1 is SGHRS and CDR2 is YFSETQ. The CDR3 runs to 16 residues. The full variable domain, with the rest looked up from reference TRBV5-1 and TRBJ2-2, is KAGVTQTPRYLIKTRGQQVTLSCSPISGHRSVSWYQQTPGQGLQFLFEYFSETQRNKGNFPGRFSGRQFSNSRSEMNVSTLELGDSALYLCASSAARWGNTGELFFGEGSRLTVL.

The gene calls are TRBV18 and TRBJ1-5; unclear D gene. V lost 2 bases and J 3 bases, leaving 8 bases between the germline ends. The CDR3 is made up of 14 amino acids. CDR1 KGHSH and CDR2 LQKENI come from the germline V gene. In DNA form, the CDR3 reads TGTGCCAGCTCACCAACTAGGGCCAATCAGCCCCAGCATTTT. Translating gives CASSPTRANQPQHF.

In its sample, this clonotype was seen a few times. The chain employs TRBV20-1 and TRBJ2-1, with 13 bases fitting TRBD2. The CDR3 runs 14 residues. Per germline, CDR1 DFQATT and CDR2 SNEGSKA (reference sequence). With 3 bases clipped from V and 9 bases from J, the junction kept 5 bases outside the gene matches. The CDR3 sequence is CSARGLAGMSEQFF. For the CDR3, the DNA is TGCAGTGCTAGGGGACTAGCGGGGATGAGTGAGCAGTTCTTC.

This clonotype was seen more than once but under ten times. This rearrangement joins TRBV9 to TRBJ2-6; no firm D call. There are 14 residues in the CDR3. The germline CDR1 and CDR2 sequences are SGDLS and YYNGEE. The germline V and J ends were trimmed by 1 base and 2 bases, with 4 bases remaining between them. Here the CDR3 reads CASSVNPGANVLTF. CDR3 bases: TGTGCCAGCAGCGTAAACCCTGGGGCCAACGTCCTGACTTTC.

The chain links TRBV7-2 to TRBJ2-3; D uncertain. This CDR3 has 13 residues. The germline gives CDR1 SGHTA, CDR2 FQGNSA. The V and J ends lost 3 bases and 5 bases respectively, with 9 bases between them. The CDR3 bases are TGTGCCAGCAGCTTTCCTGGTATAGATACGCAGTATTTT. It specifies CASSFPGIDTQYF.

This clonotype was counted many times. CDR3 amino acids: CASRKTVSYNSPLHF. The CDR3 DNA reads as TGTGCCAGCAGAAAGACGGTCTCCTATAATTCACCCCTCCACTTT. This chain connects TRBV27 to TRBJ1-6; D unclear. CDR3 length equals 15 residues. V was cut by 6 bases and J by 0 bases, with 9 bases left in between. The V gene's germline CDR1 is MNHEY and CDR2 SMNVEV (reference sequence).

The CDR3 DNA reads TGCAGTGCGTCCGGGACTAGCGGGAGCAATGAGCAGTTCTTC. Its translation: CSASGTSGSNEQFF. The gene calls are TRBV20-1 and TRBJ2-1, with TRBD2 matching over 14 bases. Trimming took 6 bases from V and 6 from J; bases not matched to a gene: 4. Per germline, CDR1 DFQATT and CDR2 SNEGSKA (reference sequence). CDR3 length: 14 residues.

This clonotype has a handful of counts. The chain recombines TRBV27 with TRBJ2-7; 7 nucleotides align to TRBD2. There are 14 residues in the CDR3. V trimming: 6 bases; J trimming: 6 bases; junction bases outside the gene matches: 11. Germline V gene lookup returns CDR1 MNHEY and CDR2 SMNVEV (reference sequence). CDR3 nucleotide sequence: TGTGCCAGCAGACTGACCTGGGGGGGATCCGAGCAGTACTTC. Translated: CASRLTWGGSEQYF.

V usage is TRBV12-3 or TRBV12-4 and J usage is TRBJ1-4; a possible D gene is TRBD1 (6 bases). The length of the CDR3 is 15 residues. With 2 bases removed from V and 7 bases from J, the gap between germline ends came to 14 bases. The DNA of the CDR3 is TGTGCCAGCAGTTTAACGGCACAGGGCCCTGAAAAACTGTTTTTT. It specifies CASSLTAQGPEKLFF.

The table lists this clonotype with a few counts. The chain carries TRBV30 and TRBJ2-1; TRBD1 might be the D (5 bases). Per the germline V gene, CDR1 is GTSNPN and CDR2 is SVGIG (reference sequence). This CDR3 is 12 amino acids long. V was shortened by 2 bases and J by 10 bases, with 12 bases between the two germline ends. This CDR3 reads CAWSRAWGEQFF. CDR3 bases: TGTGCCTGGAGTCGGGCCTGGGGCGAGCAGTTCTTC.

This clonotype was seen repeatedly, ten times or more. This sequence joins TRBV7-8 and TRBJ2-2, with 10 bases aligning to TRBD2. Germline CDR1 SGHVS, CDR2 FQNEAQ. J was trimmed by 7 bases and V by 1 base; bases with no gene match: 9. The CDR3 runs 17 residues. CDR3 protein: CASSLVTLAGRNGELFF. The CDR3 DNA reads TGTGCCAGCAGCTTAGTAACACTAGCGGGACGGAACGGGGAGCTGTTTTTT.

This clonotype showed up just a few times. The chain is built from TRBV3-1 and TRBJ1-5; D call uncertain. Germline CDR1 and CDR2: LGHDT and YNNKEL (reference sequence). The CDR3 is 15 amino acids. V was cut by 0 bases and J by 2 bases, with 8 bases left in between. The CDR3 DNA reads as TGTGCCAGCAGCCAAGAAGGGTTAGGCAATCAGCCCCAGCATTTT. This codes for CASSQEGLGNQPQHF.

The rearrangement joins TRBV5-1 to TRBJ2-1; no definite D call. The V and J ends lost 1 base and 0 bases respectively, with 20 bases between them. The germline V gene has CDR1 SGHRS and CDR2 YFSETQ. The CDR3 has 19 amino acids. In nucleotides, the CDR3 is TGCGCCAGCAGCTTGACCCCCTTTGTCGGACGGAGCTCCTACAATGAGCAGTTCTTC. Its protein is CASSLTPFVGRSSYNEQFF.

CDR3 sequence (DNA): TGTGCCAGCAGCTTAAGGGTAGCGGGCCCCTACGAGCAGTACTTC. Its translation is CASSLRVAGPYEQYF. This rearrangement joins TRBV7-2 to TRBJ2-7, with 7 positions matching TRBD2. Germline V gene lookup returns CDR1 SGHTA and CDR2 FQGNSA. This CDR3 is 15 amino acids long. Trimming at V came to 2 bases and at J to 2 bases, leaving 6 bases not matched to a gene.